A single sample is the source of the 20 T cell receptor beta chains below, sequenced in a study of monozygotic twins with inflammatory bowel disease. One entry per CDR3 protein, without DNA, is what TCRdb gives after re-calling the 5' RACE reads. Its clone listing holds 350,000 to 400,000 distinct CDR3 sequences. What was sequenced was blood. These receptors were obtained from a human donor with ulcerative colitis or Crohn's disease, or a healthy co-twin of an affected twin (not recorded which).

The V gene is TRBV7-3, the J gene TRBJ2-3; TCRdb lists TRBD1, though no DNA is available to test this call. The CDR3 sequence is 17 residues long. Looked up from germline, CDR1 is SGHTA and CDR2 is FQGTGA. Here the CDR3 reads CASSLSPTVTSTDTQYF.

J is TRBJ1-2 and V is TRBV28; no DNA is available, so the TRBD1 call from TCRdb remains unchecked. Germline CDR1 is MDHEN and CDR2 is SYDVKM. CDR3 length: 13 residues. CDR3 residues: CASTLDRVEGYTF.

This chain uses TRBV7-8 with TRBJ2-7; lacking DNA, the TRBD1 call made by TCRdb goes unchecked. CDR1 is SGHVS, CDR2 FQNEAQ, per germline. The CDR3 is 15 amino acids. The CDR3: CASSARGTSSYEQYF.

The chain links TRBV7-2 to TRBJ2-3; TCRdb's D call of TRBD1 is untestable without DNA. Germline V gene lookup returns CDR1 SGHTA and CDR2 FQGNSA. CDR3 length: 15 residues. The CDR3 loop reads CASTLGGGDANTQYF.

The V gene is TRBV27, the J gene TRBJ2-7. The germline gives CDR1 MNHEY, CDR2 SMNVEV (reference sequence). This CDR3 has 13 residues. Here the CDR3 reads CASSFGITYEQYF.

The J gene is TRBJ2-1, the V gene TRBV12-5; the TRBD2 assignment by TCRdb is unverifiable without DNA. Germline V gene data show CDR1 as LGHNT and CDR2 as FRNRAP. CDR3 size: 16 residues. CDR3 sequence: CASGLVLREGYNEQFF.

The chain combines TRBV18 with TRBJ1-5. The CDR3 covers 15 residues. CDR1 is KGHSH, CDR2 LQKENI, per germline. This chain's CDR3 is CASSPNSNSNQPQHF.

The CDR3 sequence is CASSWQGVTNEQFF. The genes are TRBV6-2 or TRBV6-3 and TRBJ2-1; lacking DNA, the TRBD1 call made by TCRdb goes unchecked. The CDR3 has 14 residues. Germline CDR1 MNHEY, CDR2 SVGEGT.

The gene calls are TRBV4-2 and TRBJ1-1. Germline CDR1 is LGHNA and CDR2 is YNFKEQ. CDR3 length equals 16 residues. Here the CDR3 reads CASSQDLGQGRPEAFF.

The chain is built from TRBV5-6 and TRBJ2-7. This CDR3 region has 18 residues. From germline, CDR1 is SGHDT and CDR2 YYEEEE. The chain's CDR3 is CASSLRPTRTPSLYEQYF.

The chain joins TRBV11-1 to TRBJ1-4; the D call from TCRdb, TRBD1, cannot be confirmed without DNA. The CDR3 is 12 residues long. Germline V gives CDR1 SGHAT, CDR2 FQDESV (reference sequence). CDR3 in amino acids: CASSLEGFELFF.

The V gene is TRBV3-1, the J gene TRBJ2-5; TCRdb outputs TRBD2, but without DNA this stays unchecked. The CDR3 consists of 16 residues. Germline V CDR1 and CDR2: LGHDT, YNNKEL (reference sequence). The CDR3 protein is CASSQAPAGGQETQYF.

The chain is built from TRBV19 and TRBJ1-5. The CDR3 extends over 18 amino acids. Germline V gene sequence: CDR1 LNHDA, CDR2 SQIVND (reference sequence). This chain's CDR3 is CASIQFAGSIGMDQPQHF.

Here the CDR3 reads CASRFQPGENYGYTF. This sequence joins TRBV6-2 or TRBV6-3 and TRBJ1-2; the TCRdb D gene call, TRBD1, has no DNA to confirm it. Looked up from germline, CDR1 is MNHEY and CDR2 is SVGEGT. The CDR3 extends over 15 amino acids.

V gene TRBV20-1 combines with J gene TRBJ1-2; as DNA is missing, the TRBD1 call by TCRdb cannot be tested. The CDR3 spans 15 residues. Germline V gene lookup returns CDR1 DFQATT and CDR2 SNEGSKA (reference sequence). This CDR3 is CSARDGGGAGYGYTF.

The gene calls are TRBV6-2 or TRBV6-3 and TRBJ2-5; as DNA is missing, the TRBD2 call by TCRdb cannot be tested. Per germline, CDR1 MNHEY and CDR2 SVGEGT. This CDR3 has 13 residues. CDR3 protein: CASSRTSMETQYF.

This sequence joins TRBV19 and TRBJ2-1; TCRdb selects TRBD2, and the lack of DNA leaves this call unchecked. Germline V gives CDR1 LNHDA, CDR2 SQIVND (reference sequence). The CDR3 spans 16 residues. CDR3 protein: CASRDSSGGASYEQFF. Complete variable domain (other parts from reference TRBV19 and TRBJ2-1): DGGITQSPKYLFRKEGQNVTLSCEQNLNHDAMYWYRQDPGQGLRLIYYSQIVNDFQKGDIAEGYSVSREKKESFPLTVTSAQKNPTAFYLCASRDSSGGASYEQFFGPGTRLTVL.

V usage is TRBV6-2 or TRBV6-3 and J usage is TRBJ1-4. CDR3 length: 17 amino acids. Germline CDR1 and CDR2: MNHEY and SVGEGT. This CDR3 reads CASSYRYRRTTNEKLFF.

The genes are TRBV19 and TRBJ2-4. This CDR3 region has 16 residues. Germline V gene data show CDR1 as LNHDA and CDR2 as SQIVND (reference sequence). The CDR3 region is CASSIYSRASKNIQYF.

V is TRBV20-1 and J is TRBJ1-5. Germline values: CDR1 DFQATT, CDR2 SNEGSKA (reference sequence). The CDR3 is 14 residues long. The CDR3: CSAADLYSNQPQHF.